The 10 T cell receptor beta chains reported below all come from one sample, sequenced in a study of Ad26.COV2.S vaccination and SARS-CoV-2 variants. Treatment reported: roughly 19 received Ad26.COV2.S at low or high dose, single or two shots; roughly five received placebo; per-sample allocation not given. Collection of samples fell on day 63 after the first vaccine or placebo injection. Using immunoSEQ multiplex PCR, the repertoire was profiled, and TCRdb retains in-frame clones only, with some absent. The table includes roughly 700,000 clones, roughly nine tenths detected once. The source was peripheral blood, collected in a trial of Ad26.COV2.S vaccine versus placebo. The origin of the receptors is a person aged 18-65 years who received the Ad26.COV2.S COVID-19 vaccine or a placebo.

The V gene is TRBV25-1, the J gene TRBJ2-7, with TRBD2 identical over 15 bases. V was pared by 1 base and J by 7 bases, with 8 bases of the junction left unmatched. The CDR3 extends over 17 amino acids. CDR1 and CDR2 (germline): MGHDK, SYGVNS. In DNA, the CDR3 is TGTGCCAGCAGTGAATCGAGGACTAGCGGGAGGGCGCTAGAGCAGTACTTC. Its translation is CASSESRTSGRALEQYF.

This clone has ten or more counts. The gene calls are TRBV18 and TRBJ2-1, with TRBD1 matching 9 bases. Unmatched junction bases numbered 5, after V lost 6 bases and J lost 2 bases. The CDR3 totals 15 residues. Germline CDR1 is KGHSH and CDR2 is LQKENI. CDR3: CASSDGDRAYNEQFF. In DNA, the CDR3 is TGTGCCAGCTCCGACGGGGACAGGGCCTACAATGAGCAGTTCTTC.

This clone came up once. This chain joins TRBV7-8 and TRBJ2-1, with 8 bases matching TRBD2. Per germline, CDR1 SGHVS and CDR2 FQNEAQ. The V and J ends lost 5 bases and 7 bases, in that order; junction bases with no gene match: 10. There are 15 residues in the CDR3. The CDR3 nucleotides are TGTGCCAGCAGCGTGTCCGGGACTAGTGATAATGAGCAGTTCTTC. It encodes CASSVSGTSDNEQFF.

The rearrangement uses TRBV20-1 and TRBJ2-3; no clear D gene. V lost 3 bases to trimming and J lost 0 bases, with 10 bases between them. From germline, CDR1 is DFQATT and CDR2 SNEGSKA (reference sequence). CDR3 size: 14 residues. This CDR3 reads CSASSQTSTDTQYF. The CDR3 nucleotides are TGCAGTGCTAGTAGTCAGACTAGCACAGATACGCAGTATTTT.

J is TRBJ2-7 and V is TRBV27, with 9 positions matching TRBD1. CDR1 MNHEY and CDR2 SMNVEV come from the germline V gene (reference sequence). Trimming at V came to 0 bases and at J to 3 bases, leaving 3 bases not matched to a gene. The CDR3 runs to 15 residues. CDR3 in DNA: TGTGCCAGCAGTTTATCCTGGGACAGGGTCTACGAGCAGTACTTC. As protein: CASSLSWDRVYEQYF.

This clone appeared once. This chain connects TRBV25-1 to TRBJ2-5; maybe TRBD2 (5 bases). Trimming cost V 4 bases and J 4 bases, with 10 bases left between them. The CDR3 totals 13 residues. Germline CDR1 is MGHDK and CDR2 is SYGVNS. The CDR3 DNA sequence: TGTGCCAGCAGTGCGAGGGTCTCAGAGACCCAGTACTTC. This sequence encodes CASSARVSETQYF.

The rearrangement uses TRBV5-6 and TRBJ2-2, with D possibly matching TRBD1 (6 bases). CDR1 and CDR2 (germline): SGHDT, YYEEEE. This CDR3 has 15 amino acids. Trimming pared 4 bases from V and 2 bases from J, leaving 12 bases between. CDR3 DNA: TGTGCCAGCAGCGACCCGGGACAAAACACCGGGGAGCTGTTTTTT. This codes for CASSDPGQNTGELFF.

This clone has just a few counts. The J gene is TRBJ2-3, the V gene TRBV7-9; D is possibly TRBD2 (5 bases). The CDR3 contains 13 residues. Germline V CDR1 and CDR2: SEHNR, FQNEAQ (reference sequence). Trimming removed 9 bases at V and 4 bases at J, with 14 bases between. Here the CDR3 DNA reads TGTGCCAGGGAGGACTCCAGTTCAGATACGCAGTATTTT. It codes for CAREDSSSDTQYF.

The chain joins TRBV19 to TRBJ2-2, with D possibly being TRBD1 (6 bases). CDR1 and CDR2 from the germline V gene are LNHDA and SQIVND (reference sequence). CDR3 size: 18 residues. V lost 3 bases, J lost 2 bases, and 19 bases lay in between. The CDR3 DNA reads TGTGCCAGTAGTATGTTCAGGGGCCCTACCAAAAACACCGGGGAGCTGTTTTTT. It is translated as CASSMFRGPTKNTGELFF.

The chain couples TRBV19 to TRBJ1-4; no firm D call. V lost 6 bases and J lost 8, with 4 bases in between. CDR1 is LNHDA and CDR2 is SQIVND in the germline V gene (reference sequence). CDR3 length: 10 residues. CDR3 loop: CASRSEKLFF. The CDR3 region has the DNA TGTGCCAGTAGATCGGAAAAACTGTTTTTT.